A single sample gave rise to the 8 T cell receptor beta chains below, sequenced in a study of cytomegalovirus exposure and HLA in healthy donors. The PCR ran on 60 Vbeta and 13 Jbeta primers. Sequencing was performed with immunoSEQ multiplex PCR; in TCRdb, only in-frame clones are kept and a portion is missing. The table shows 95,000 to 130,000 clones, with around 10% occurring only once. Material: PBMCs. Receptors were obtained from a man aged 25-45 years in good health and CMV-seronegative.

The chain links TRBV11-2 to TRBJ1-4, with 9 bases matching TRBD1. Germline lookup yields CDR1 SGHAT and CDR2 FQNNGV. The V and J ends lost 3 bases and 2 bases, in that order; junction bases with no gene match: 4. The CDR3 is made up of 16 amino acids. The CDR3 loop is CASSLAGTGTNEKLFF. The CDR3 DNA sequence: TGTGCCAGCAGCTTGGCCGGGACAGGGACTAATGAAAAACTGTTTTTT.

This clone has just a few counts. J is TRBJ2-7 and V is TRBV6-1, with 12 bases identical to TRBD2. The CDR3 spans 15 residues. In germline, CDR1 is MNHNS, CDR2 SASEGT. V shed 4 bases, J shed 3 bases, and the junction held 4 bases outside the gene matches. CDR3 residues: CASSVWTSGDYEQYF. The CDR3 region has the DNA TGTGCCAGCAGTGTTTGGACTAGCGGGGACTACGAGCAGTACTTC.

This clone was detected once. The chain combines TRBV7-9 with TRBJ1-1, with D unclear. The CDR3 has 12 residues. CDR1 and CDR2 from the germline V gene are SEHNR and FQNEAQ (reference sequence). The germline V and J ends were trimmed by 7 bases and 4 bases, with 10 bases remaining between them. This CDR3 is CASTPGSTEAFF. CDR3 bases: TGTGCCAGCACCCCTGGGAGCACTGAAGCTTTCTTT. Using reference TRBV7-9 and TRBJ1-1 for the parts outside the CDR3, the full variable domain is DTGVSQNPRHKITKRGQNVTFRCDPISEHNRLYWYRQTLGQGPEFLTYFQNEAQLEKSRLLSDRFSAERPKGSFSTLEIQRTEQGDSAMYLCASTPGSTEAFFGQGTRLTVV.

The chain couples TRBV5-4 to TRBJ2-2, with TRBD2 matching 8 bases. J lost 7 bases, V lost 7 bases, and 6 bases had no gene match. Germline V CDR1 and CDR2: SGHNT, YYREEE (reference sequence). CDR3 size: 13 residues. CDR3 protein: CASSAGGIGELFF. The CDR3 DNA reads TGTGCCAGCTCTGCGGGAGGAATCGGGGAGCTGTTTTTT.

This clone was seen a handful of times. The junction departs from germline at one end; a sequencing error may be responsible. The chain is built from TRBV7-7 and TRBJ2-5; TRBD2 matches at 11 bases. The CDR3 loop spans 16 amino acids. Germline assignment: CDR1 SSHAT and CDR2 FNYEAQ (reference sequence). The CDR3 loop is CASSLGGLAGSETQYF. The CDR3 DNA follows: TGTGCTAGCAGCTTAGGTGGACTAGCGGGCTCGGAGACCCAGTACTTC.

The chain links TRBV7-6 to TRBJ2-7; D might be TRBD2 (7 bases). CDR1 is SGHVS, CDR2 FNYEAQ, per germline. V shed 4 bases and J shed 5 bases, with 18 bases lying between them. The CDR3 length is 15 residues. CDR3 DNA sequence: TGTGCCAGCAGCTCCTTGGTGGGGGGGGCCCACGAGCAGTACTTC. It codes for CASSSLVGGAHEQYF.

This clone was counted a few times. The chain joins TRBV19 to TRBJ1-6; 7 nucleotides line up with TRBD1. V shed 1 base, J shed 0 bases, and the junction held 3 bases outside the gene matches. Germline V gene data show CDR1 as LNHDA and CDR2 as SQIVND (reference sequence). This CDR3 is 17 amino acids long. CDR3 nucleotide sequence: TGTGCCAGTAGTATAGGGGCAGGGGGCTCCTATAATTCACCCCTCCACTTT. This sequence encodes CASSIGAGGSYNSPLHF.

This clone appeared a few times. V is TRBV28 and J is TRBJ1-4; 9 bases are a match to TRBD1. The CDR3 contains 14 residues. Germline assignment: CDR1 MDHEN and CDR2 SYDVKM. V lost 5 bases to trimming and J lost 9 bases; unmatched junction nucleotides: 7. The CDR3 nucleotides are TGTGCCAGCAGTCTCGGACAGGGGAGGAAAAAACTGTTTTTT. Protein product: CASSLGQGRKKLFF. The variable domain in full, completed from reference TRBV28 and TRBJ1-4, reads DVKVTQSSRYLVKRTGEKVFLECVQDMDHENMFWYRQDPGLGLRLIYFSYDVKMKEKGDIPEGYSVSREKKERFSLILESASTNQTSMYLCASSLGQGRKKLFFGSGTQLSVL.